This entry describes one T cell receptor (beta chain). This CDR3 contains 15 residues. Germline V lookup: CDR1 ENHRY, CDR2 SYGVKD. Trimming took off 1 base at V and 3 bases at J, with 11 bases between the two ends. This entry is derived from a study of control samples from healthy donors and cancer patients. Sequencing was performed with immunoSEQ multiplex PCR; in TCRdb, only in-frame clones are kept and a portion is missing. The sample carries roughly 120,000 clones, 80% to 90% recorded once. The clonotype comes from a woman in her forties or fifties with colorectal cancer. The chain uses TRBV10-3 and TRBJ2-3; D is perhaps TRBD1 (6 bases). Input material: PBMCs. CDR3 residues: CAISELSGQTDTQYF. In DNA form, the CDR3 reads TGTGCCATCAGTGAGTTGTCTGGACAGACAGATACGCAGTATTTT.